The source of this TCR beta chain is a study of vaccination and CD4 T cells after COVID-19. Noted treatment: roughly nine-day PBMC culture with coronavirus spike peptide pools or control peptides (ViraFEST assay). Comments on this clonotype: Its antigen is unidentified.

Researchers used the Oncomine TCR Beta short-read assay to sequence DNA from cultured CD4+ T cells. One entry per CDR3 protein, called by TCRdb with MiXCR from the PCR reads. The sample has around 15,000 distinct CDR3 sequences, approximately 55% seen once; the top ten hold approximately 9%. V was clipped by 1 base and J by 3 bases, with 10 bases between them. The length of the CDR3 is 15 residues. The germline V gene encodes CDR1 SGHDN and CDR2 FVKESK. This clonotype was obtained from a human donor who had recovered from COVID-19. Sequencing was done on a sample of CD4+ T cells from blood, cultured in vitro. The chain couples TRBV14 to TRBJ1-5; TRBD1 is a possible D gene (6 bases). The CDR3 reads CASSQGTDLNQPQHF. CDR3 in DNA: TGTGCCAGCAGCCAAGGGACAGACCTCAATCAGCCCCAGCATTTT. Looking up the rest from reference TRBV14 and TRBJ1-5 gives the full variable domain: EAGVTQFPSHSVIEKGQTVTLRCDPISGHDNLYWYRRVMGKEIKFLLHFVKESKQDESGMPNNRFLAERTGGTYSTLKVQPAELEDSGVYFCASSQGTDLNQPQHFGDGTRLSIL.